Listed below are T cell receptor beta chains from one sample, sequenced in a study of somatic mutations in cytotoxic T cells in rheumatoid arthritis. TCRdb keeps only in-frame clones here, not all; method: immunoSEQ multiplex PCR. The sample yields some 40,000 clones, approximately 80% seen once. Sequencing was done on a sample of CD8+ T cells sorted from blood. Source of these receptors: a middle-aged man in good health. Each CDR3 is given with its conserved first and last residue. Each record gives: V gene, CDR3 length, CDR3 protein.

TRBV18,15,CATSLGTGGTGELFF
TRBV18,15,CASSPRELAQETQYF
TRBV28,15,CASTQLGALKYEQYF
TRBV20-1,11,CSATEGAEQYF
TRBV13,15,CASSSRDRYTGELFF
TRBV29-1,12,CSVESWNYEQFF
TRBV10-3,16,CAITDPQGRDTGELFF
TRBV28,17,CASSIGPASGFYNEQFF
TRBV27,13,CASSLGAFNEQFF
TRBV29-1,12,CSGRGGTYEQYF
TRBV7-9,17,CASSSRLGDGKSYEQYF
TRBV6-1,15,CASSEGTSGSYEQYF
TRBV11-1,16,CASSLAASGSGNEQFF
TRBV28,15,CASSSRTYGLYGYTF
TRBV27,15,CASSVPHGGTGELFF